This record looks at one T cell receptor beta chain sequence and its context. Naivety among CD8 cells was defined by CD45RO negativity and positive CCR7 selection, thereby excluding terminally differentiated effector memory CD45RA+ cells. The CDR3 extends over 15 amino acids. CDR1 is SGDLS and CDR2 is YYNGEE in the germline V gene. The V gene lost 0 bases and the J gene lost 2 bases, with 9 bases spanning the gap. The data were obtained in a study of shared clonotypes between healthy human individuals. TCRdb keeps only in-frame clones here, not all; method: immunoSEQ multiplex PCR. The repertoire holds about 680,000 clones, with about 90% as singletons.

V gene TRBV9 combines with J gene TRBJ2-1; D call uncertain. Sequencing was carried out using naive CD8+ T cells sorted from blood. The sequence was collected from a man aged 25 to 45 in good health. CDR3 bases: TGTGCCAGCAGCGTAGCGGGTCTAACCTACAATGAGCAGTTCTTC. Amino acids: CASSVAGLTYNEQFF.